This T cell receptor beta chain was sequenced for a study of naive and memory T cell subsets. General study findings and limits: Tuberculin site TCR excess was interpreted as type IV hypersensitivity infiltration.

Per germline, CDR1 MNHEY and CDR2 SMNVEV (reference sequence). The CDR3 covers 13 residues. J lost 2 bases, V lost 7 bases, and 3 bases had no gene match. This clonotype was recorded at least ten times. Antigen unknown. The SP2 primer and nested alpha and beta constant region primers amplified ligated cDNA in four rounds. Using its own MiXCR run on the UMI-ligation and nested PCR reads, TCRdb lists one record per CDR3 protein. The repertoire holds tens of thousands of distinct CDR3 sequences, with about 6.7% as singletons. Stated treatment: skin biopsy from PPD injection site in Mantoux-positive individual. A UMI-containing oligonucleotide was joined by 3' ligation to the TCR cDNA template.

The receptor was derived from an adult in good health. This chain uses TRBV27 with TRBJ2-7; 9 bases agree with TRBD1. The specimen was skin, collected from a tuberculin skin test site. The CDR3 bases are TGTGCCAGCAAGACAGGGGGTACCTACGAGCAGTACTTC. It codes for CASKTGGTYEQYF.